The clone carrying this T cell receptor (beta chain) has a single count. This sample is part of a study of T cell changes during pregnancy in multiple sclerosis. Sequencing was performed with immunoSEQ multiplex PCR; in TCRdb, only in-frame clones are kept and a portion is missing. The sample carries 40,000 or so clones, roughly 87% recorded once. The germline V gene encodes CDR1 SGHRS and CDR2 YFSETQ. The CDR3 is 16 amino acids. V was clipped by 4 bases and J by 5 bases; unmatched bases: 8. The TCR comes from a female donor with multiple sclerosis, enrolled in a pregnancy study. The source was CD8+ T cells from peripheral blood mononuclear cells, collected in the first trimester of pregnancy. The J gene is TRBJ2-4, the V gene TRBV5-1, with TRBD2 matching 11 bases. For the CDR3, the DNA is TGCGCCAGCAGCCGTCTAGCGGGAGGCGGGGAAAACATTCAGTACTTC. It yields the protein CASSRLAGGGENIQYF.